The sequence of this T cell receptor (beta chain) was determined in a study of T cell responses to AZD1222 COVID-19 vaccine. The CDR3 contains 13 residues. The germline gives CDR1 MNHEY, CDR2 SVGEGT. V dropped 5 bases and J dropped 0 bases, with 7 bases sitting between them. Profiling relied on immunoSEQ multiplex PCR, and the TCRdb table lists in-frame clones only, not all of them. The sample includes about 140,000 clones, 88% of them seen just once. Details on this clone: Its antigen is undetermined.

Findings of the study overall: Spike-specific TCR breadth and depth grew following two AZD1222 doses.

Here the sequenced sample was peripheral blood, taken 28 days after the second dose of the MenACWY control vaccine. The chain combines TRBV6-2 or TRBV6-3 with TRBJ2-5; D is uncertain. The sequence was collected from an adult who received the MenACWY meningococcal vaccine as a control. The CDR3 loop is CASSTGYQETQYF. The CDR3 region has the DNA TGTGCCAGCAGTACGGGCTACCAAGAGACCCAGTACTTC.